The 13 T cell receptor beta chains reported below all come from one sample, sequenced in a study of blood T cell repertoires in COVID-19 (dated by TCRdb to about 2020). The library was generated by the immunoSEQ multiplex PCR assay. Held by TCRdb, this immuneACCESS table contains in-frame sequences only and omits some clones. Under half of the omission traces to an unresolved V gene where checked; the cause of the rest is unknown. This sample lists around 240,000 clones; around 88% were detected once. The ten largest clones take up roughly 3% of the sample. Sample: peripheral blood. The receptors shown here come from a woman aged 25 to 39 who had recovered from COVID-19.

Written as DNA, the CDR3 is TGTGCCAGTAGTCCCCGGGGACTAGCACAGCAAGAGACCCAGTACTTC. Encoded protein: CASSPRGLAQQETQYF. The chain combines TRBV19 with TRBJ2-5; 9 positions agree with TRBD2. The CDR3 runs to 16 residues. J gave up 2 bases and V 5 bases, and 9 bases lay outside the gene matches. The germline CDR1 and CDR2 sequences are LNHDA and SQIVND (reference sequence).

The V call is TRBV5-6, the J call TRBJ2-4; TRBD1 agrees at 7 bases. The CDR3 is 15 residues long. The J segment lost 4 bases and the V segment lost 1 base, leaving 5 bases of the junction unmatched. The germline CDR1 and CDR2 sequences are SGHDT and YYEEEE. CDR3 DNA: TGTGCCAGCAGCTTGTTACAGGGGAATAAAAACATTCAGTACTTC. It encodes CASSLLQGNKNIQYF.

The chain couples TRBV6-1 to TRBJ1-5; D possibly corresponds to TRBD1 (5 bases). CDR1 MNHNS and CDR2 SASEGT come from the germline V gene. Between the trimmed V and J ends, which lost 0 bases and 4 bases, there was a span of 16 bases. This CDR3 comprises 17 residues. The CDR3 DNA reads TGTGCCAGCAGTGAAGCAAGGGCAGGGCGGGGGAATCAGCCCCAGCATTTT. Encoded protein: CASSEARAGRGNQPQHF.

The rearrangement joins TRBV12-3 or TRBV12-4 to TRBJ2-7; no reliable D call. The V end was cut by 8 bases, the J end by 1 base, with 9 bases between. This CDR3 is built from 12 residues. The CDR3 spells CASSTPSYEQYF. The CDR3 DNA reads as TGTGCCAGCTCTACGCCTTCCTACGAGCAGTACTTC.

The CDR3 here is CATQRGTYNEQFF. The CDR3 DNA is TGTGCCACACAGCGGGGGACCTACAATGAGCAGTTCTTC. The gene calls are TRBV24-1 and TRBJ2-1; TRBD2 aligns across 8 bases. V lost 10 bases, J lost 2 bases, and 3 bases stayed unmatched. Germline-derived CDR1 and CDR2 are KGHDR and SFDVKD. The CDR3 spans 13 residues.

This chain joins TRBV19 and TRBJ2-1; D is undetermined. Germline CDR1 and CDR2: LNHDA and SQIVND (reference sequence). The CDR3 runs to 11 residues. V gave up 1 base and J gave up 9 bases, with 4 bases separating them. The CDR3 is CASSIGSEQFF. Written as DNA, the CDR3 is TGTGCCAGTAGTATAGGCAGTGAGCAGTTCTTC. Full variable domain (outside the CDR3, taken from reference TRBV19 and TRBJ2-1): DGGITQSPKYLFRKEGQNVTLSCEQNLNHDAMYWYRQDPGQGLRLIYYSQIVNDFQKGDIAEGYSVSREKKESFPLTVTSAQKNPTAFYLCASSIGSEQFFGPGTRLTVL.

This rearrangement joins TRBV7-3 to TRBJ2-7, with 8 bases matching TRBD2. The CDR3 has 14 residues. Germline V lookup: CDR1 SGHTA, CDR2 FQGTGA. V trimming: 5 bases; J trimming: 5 bases; junction bases outside the gene matches: 8. The CDR3 here is CASSQDGGANEQYF. The CDR3 DNA follows: TGTGCCAGCAGCCAGGACGGGGGGGCCAACGAGCAGTACTTC. The variable domain in full, with the rest retrieved from reference TRBV7-3 and TRBJ2-7, is GAGVSQTPSNKVTEKGKYVELRCDPISGHTALYWYRQSLGQGPEFLIYFQGTGAADDSGLPNDRFFAVRPEGSVSTLKIQRTERGDSAVYLCASSQDGGANEQYFGPGTRLTVT.

The table lists this clone with a count of one. The V and J genes are TRBV18 and TRBJ1-5; D gene ambiguous. This CDR3 has 15 residues. The germline gives CDR1 KGHSH, CDR2 LQKENI. With 3 bases removed from V and 0 bases from J, the gap between germline ends came to 9 bases. The CDR3: CASSPNKNSNQPQHF. The CDR3 DNA follows: TGTGCCAGCTCACCTAACAAAAATAGCAATCAGCCCCAGCATTTT.

The sample holds one count of this clone. V gene TRBV7-9 combines with J gene TRBJ1-3; no firm D call. CDR1 is SEHNR, CDR2 FQNEAQ, per germline (reference sequence). Trimming pared 2 bases from V and 7 bases from J, leaving 9 bases between. The CDR3 is 13 amino acids. DNA of the CDR3: TGTGCCAGCAGCTTATCCAGTCTCAACACCATATATTTT. Translating gives CASSLSSLNTIYF.

The chain recombines TRBV6-5 with TRBJ2-5, with TRBD2 matching 7 bases. The CDR3 totals 15 residues. The trim removed 5 bases at V and 7 bases at J, leaving 13 bases unmatched. Germline V CDR1 and CDR2: MNHEY, SVGAGI. The CDR3 is CASSTAGGGTGTQYF. Written as DNA, the CDR3 is TGTGCCAGCAGTACGGCTGGGGGAGGGACGGGGACCCAGTACTTC.

The sample holds a few counts of this clone. The chain uses TRBV20-1 and TRBJ2-7, with a tentative D call TRBD2 (5 bases). This CDR3 spans 11 amino acids. Per germline, CDR1 DFQATT and CDR2 SNEGSKA (reference sequence). V lost 6 bases and J 5 bases, leaving 11 bases between the germline ends. CDR3 loop: CSAPDYHEQYF. In DNA form, the CDR3 reads TGCAGTGCCCCAGACTACCACGAGCAGTACTTC.

This clone appeared once. This rearrangement joins TRBV7-2 to TRBJ2-7; a weak D match, TRBD1 (5 bases). V dropped 5 bases and J dropped 2 bases, with 13 bases sitting between them. CDR3 length equals 14 residues. Germline V CDR1 and CDR2: SGHTA, FQGNSA. The CDR3 here is CASSTDSHAYEQYF. The DNA of the CDR3 is TGTGCCAGCAGCACCGACAGCCACGCCTACGAGCAGTACTTC.

The rearrangement joins TRBV5-1 to TRBJ2-1; 9 bases align to TRBD2. The V segment lost 4 bases and the J segment 2 bases; nucleotides outside the gene matches: 7. Germline V gene data show CDR1 as SGHRS and CDR2 as YFSETQ. This CDR3 has 16 amino acids. This CDR3 is CASSSLAGRAYNEQFF. The DNA for the CDR3 is TGCGCCAGCAGCAGTCTAGCGGGGAGAGCCTACAATGAGCAGTTCTTC.